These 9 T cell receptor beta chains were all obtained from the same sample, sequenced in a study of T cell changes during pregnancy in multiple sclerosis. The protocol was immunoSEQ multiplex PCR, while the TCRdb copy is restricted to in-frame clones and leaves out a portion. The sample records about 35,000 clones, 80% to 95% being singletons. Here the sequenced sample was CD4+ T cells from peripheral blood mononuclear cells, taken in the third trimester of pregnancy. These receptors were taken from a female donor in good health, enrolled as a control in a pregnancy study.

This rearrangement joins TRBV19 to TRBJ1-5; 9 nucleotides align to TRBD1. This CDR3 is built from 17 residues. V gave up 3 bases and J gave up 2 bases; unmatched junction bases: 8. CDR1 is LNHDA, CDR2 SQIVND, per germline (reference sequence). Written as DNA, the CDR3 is TGTGCCAGTAGTATTCGGGACAGGGTATCGGGCAATCAGCCCCAGCATTTT. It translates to CASSIRDRVSGNQPQHF.

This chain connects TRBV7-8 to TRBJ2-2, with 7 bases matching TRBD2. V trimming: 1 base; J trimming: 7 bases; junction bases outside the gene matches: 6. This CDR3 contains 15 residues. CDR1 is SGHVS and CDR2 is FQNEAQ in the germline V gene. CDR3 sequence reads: CASSLVTSAIGELFF. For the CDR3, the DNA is TGTGCCAGCAGCTTAGTCACTAGCGCTATCGGGGAGCTGTTTTTT. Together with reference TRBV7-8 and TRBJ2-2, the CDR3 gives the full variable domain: GAGVSQSPRYKVAKRGQDVALRCDPISGHVSLFWYQQALGQGPEFLTYFQNEAQLDKSGLPSDRFFAERPEGSVSTLKIQRTQQEDSAVYLCASSLVTSAIGELFFGEGSRLTVL.

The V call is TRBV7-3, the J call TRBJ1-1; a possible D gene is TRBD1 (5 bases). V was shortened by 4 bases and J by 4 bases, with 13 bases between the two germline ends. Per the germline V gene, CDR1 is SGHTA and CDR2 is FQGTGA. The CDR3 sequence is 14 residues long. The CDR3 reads CASSSSGGSTEAFF. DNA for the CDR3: TGTGCCAGCAGCTCCAGCGGGGGGAGCACTGAAGCTTTCTTT.

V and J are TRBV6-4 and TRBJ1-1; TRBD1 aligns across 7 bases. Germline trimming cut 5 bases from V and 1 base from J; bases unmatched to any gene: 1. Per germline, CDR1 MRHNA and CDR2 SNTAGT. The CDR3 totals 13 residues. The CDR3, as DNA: TGTGCCAGCAGTCGACAGGGGAACACTGAAGCTTTCTTT. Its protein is CASSRQGNTEAFF.

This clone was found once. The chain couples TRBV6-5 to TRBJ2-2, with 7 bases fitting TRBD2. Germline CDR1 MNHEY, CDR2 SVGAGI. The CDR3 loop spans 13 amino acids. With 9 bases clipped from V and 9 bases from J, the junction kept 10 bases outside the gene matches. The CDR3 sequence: CASTLLGGRELFF. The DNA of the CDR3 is TGTGCCAGTACTCTCCTGGGGGGGAGGGAGCTGTTTTTT.

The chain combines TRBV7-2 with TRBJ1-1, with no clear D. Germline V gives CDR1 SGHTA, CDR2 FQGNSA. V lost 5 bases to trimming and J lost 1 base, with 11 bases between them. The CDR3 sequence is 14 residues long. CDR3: CASSLRYRNTEAFF. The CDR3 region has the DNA TGTGCCAGCAGCCTCCGTTACAGGAACACTGAAGCTTTCTTT.

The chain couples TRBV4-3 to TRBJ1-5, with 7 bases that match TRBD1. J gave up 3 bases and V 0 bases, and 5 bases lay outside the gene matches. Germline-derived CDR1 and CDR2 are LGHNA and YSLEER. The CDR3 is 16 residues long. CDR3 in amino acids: CASSQDFTGVNQPQHF. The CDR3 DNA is TGCGCCAGCAGCCAAGATTTTACAGGGGTCAATCAGCCCCAGCATTTT.

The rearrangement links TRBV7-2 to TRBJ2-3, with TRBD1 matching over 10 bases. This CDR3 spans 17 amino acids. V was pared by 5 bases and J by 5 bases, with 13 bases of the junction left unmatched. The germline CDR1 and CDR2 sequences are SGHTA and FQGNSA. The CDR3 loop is CASSPRWGTGAKDTQYF. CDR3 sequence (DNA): TGTGCCAGCAGCCCAAGGTGGGGGACAGGGGCTAAAGATACGCAGTATTTT.

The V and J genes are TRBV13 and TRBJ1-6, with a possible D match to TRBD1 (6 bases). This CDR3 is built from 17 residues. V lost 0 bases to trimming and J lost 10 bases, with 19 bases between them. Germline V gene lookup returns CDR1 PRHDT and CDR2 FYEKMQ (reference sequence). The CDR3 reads CASSLGRQAFMGSPLHF. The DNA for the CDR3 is TGTGCCAGCAGCTTAGGACGACAGGCATTTATGGGGTCACCCCTCCACTTT.